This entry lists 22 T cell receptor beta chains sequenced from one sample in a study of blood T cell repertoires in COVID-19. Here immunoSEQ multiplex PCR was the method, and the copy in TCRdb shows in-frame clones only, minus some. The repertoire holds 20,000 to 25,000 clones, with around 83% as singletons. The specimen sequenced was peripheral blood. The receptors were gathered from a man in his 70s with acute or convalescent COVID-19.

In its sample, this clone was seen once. The CDR3 region has the DNA TGCGCCAGCAGCCGTACGGGGACAGGGGATGTTGGCGCTTTCTTT. Protein: CASSRTGTGDVGAFF. The chain carries TRBV5-1 and TRBJ1-1, with TRBD1 identical over 10 bases. The CDR3 is 15 residues long. Germline lookup yields CDR1 SGHRS and CDR2 YFSETQ. Losses at the gene ends were 4 bases for V and 11 bases for J; bases not matched to a gene: 14.

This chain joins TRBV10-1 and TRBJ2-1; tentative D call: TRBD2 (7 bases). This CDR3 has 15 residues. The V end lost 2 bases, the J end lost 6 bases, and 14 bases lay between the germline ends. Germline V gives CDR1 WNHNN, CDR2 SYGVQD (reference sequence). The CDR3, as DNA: TGCGCCAGCAGTGAGCACGGGGGGCCTCGCAATGAGCAGTTCTTC. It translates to CASSEHGGPRNEQFF.

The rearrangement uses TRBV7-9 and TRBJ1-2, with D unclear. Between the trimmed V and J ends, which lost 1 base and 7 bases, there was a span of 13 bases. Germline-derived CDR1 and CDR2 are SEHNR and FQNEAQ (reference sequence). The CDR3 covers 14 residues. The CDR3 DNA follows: TGTGCCAGCAGCTTAGTTCCGGGTGAGCGTGGCTACACCTTC. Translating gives CASSLVPGERGYTF.

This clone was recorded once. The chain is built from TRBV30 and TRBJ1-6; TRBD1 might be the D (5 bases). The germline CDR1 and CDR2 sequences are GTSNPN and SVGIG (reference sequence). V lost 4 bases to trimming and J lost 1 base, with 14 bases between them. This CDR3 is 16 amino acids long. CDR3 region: CAWKRAGGSYNSPLHF. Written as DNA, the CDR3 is TGTGCCTGGAAGCGGGCCGGGGGGTCCTATAATTCACCCCTCCACTTT.

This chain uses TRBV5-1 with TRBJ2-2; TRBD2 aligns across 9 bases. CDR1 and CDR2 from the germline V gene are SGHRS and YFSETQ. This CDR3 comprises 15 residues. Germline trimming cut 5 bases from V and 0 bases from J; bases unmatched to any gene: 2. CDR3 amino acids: CASSAGGANTGELFF. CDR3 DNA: TGCGCCAGCAGTGCGGGAGGGGCGAACACCGGGGAGCTGTTTTTT.

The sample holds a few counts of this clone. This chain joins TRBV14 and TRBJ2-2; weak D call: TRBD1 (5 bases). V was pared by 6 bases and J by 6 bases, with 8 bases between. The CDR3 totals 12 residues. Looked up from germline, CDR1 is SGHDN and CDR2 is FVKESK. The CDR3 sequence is CASRDIAGELFF. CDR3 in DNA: TGTGCCAGCAGGGACATTGCCGGGGAGCTGTTTTTT.

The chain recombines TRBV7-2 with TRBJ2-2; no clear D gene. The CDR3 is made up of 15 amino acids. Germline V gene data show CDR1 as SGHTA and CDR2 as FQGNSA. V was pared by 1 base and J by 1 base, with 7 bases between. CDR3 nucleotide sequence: TGTGCCAGCAGCTTAGAGACGGGGAACACCGGGGAGCTGTTTTTT. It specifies CASSLETGNTGELFF.

CDR3 loop: CASSPGQGGTEAFF. CDR3 nucleotides: TGTGCCAGCAGCCCGGGACAGGGAGGCACTGAAGCTTTCTTT. This sequence joins TRBV11-2 and TRBJ1-1; 9 nucleotides line up with TRBD1. The trim removed 5 bases at V and 4 bases at J, leaving 5 bases unmatched. The germline V gene encodes CDR1 SGHAT and CDR2 FQNNGV. This CDR3 spans 14 amino acids.

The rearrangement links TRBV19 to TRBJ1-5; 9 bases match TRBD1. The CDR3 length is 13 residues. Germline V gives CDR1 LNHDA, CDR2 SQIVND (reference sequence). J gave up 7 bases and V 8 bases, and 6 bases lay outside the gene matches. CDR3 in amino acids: CASRTGENQPQHF. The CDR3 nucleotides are TGTGCCAGTCGGACAGGGGAGAACCAGCCCCAGCATTTT.

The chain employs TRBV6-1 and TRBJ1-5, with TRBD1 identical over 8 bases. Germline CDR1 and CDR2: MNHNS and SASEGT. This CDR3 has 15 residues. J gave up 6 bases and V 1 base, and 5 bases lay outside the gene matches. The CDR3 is CASSEVGTGGQPQHF. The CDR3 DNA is TGTGCCAGCAGTGAAGTGGGGACAGGCGGTCAGCCCCAGCATTTT.

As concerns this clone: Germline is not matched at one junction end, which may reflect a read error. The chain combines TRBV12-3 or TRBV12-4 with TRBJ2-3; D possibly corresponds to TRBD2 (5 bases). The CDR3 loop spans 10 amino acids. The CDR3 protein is CASSKRDLSF. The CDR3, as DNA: TGTGCCAGCAGCAAGAGGGATCTTAGTTTT.

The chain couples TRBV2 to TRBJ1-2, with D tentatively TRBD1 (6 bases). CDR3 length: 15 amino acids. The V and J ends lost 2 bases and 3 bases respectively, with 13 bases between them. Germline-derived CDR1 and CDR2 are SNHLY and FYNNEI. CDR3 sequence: CASSEWSGVDYGYTF. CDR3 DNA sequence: TGTGCCAGCAGTGAATGGTCAGGGGTGGACTATGGCTACACCTTC. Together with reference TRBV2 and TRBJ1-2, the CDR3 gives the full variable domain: EPEVTQTPSHQVTQMGQEVILRCVPISNHLYFYWYRQILGQKVEFLVSFYNNEISEKSEIFDDQFSVERPDGSNFTLKIRSTKLEDSAMYFCASSEWSGVDYGYTFGSGTRLTVV.

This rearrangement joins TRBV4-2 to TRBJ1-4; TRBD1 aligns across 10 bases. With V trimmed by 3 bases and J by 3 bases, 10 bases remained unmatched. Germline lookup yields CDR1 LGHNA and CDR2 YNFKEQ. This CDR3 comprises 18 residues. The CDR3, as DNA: TGTGCCAGCAGCCAGGGGCCGGGACAGGGGAAAGCTAATGAAAAACTGTTTTTT. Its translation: CASSQGPGQGKANEKLFF.

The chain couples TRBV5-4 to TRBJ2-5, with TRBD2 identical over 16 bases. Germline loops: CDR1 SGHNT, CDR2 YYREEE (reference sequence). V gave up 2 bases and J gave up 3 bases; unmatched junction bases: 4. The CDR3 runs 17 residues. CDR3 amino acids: CASSLPGLAGGKETQYF. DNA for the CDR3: TGTGCCAGCAGCTTACCGGGACTAGCGGGAGGGAAAGAGACCCAGTACTTC.

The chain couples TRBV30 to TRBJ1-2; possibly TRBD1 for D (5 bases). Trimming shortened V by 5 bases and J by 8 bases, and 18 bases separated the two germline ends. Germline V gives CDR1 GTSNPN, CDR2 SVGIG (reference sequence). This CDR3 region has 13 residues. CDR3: CAWAPNRQRGYTF. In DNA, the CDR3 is TGTGCCTGGGCCCCAAATCGACAGAGGGGCTACACCTTC.

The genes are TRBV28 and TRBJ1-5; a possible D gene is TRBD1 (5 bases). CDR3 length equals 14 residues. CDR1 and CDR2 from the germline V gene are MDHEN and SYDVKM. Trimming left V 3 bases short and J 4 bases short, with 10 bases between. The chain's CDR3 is CASSFGTPNQPQHF. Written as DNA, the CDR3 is TGTGCCAGCAGTTTCGGGACTCCAAATCAGCCCCAGCATTTT.

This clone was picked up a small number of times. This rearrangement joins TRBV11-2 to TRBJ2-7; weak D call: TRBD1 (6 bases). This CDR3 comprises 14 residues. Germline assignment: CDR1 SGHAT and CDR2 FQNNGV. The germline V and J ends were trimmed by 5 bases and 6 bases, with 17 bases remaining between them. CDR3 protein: CASSRTMVGGEQYF. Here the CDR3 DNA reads TGTGCCAGCAGCCGAACCATGGTAGGGGGCGAGCAGTACTTC.

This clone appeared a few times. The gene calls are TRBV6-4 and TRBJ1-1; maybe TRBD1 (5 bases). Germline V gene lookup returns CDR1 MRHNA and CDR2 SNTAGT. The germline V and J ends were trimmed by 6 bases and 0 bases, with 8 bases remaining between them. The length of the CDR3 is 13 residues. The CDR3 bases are TGTGCCAGCAGGGACACATTGAACACTGAAGCTTTCTTT. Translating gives CASRDTLNTEAFF.

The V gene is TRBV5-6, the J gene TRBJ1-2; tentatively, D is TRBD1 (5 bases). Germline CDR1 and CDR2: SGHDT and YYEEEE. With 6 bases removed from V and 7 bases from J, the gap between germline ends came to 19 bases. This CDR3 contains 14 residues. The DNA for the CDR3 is TGTGCCAGCACCTACGAGGGGAGGGGAGGTGGCTACACCTTC. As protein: CASTYEGRGGGYTF. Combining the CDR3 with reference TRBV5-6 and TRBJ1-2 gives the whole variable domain DAGVTQSPTHLIKTRGQQVTLRCSPKSGHDTVSWYQQALGQGPQFIFQYYEEEERQRGNFPDRFSGHQFPNYSSELNVNALLLGDSALYLCASTYEGRGGGYTFGSGTRLTVV.

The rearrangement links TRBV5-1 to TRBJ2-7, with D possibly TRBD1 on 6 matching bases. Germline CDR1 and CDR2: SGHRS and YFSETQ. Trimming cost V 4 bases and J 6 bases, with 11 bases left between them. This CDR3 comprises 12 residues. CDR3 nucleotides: TGCGCCAGCAGCGAACAGGGATCCGAGCAGTACTTC. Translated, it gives CASSEQGSEQYF.

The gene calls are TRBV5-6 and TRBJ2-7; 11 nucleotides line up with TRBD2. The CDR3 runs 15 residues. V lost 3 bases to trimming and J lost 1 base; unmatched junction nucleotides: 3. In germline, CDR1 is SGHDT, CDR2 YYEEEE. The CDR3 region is CASSSGLAGSYEQYF. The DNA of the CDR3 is TGTGCCAGCAGCTCTGGACTAGCGGGTTCCTACGAGCAGTACTTC.

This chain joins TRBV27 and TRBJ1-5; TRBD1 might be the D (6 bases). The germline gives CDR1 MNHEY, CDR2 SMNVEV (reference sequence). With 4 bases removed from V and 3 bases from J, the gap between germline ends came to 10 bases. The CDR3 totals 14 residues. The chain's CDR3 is CASSSRDTNQPQHF. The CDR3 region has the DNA TGTGCCAGCAGTTCCCGGGACACCAATCAGCCCCAGCATTTT.